The next 7 T cell receptor beta chains were all read from a single sample in a study of metastatic and nonmetastatic thyroid tumors. Each patient went into thyroid surgery without having received any treatment. TCRdb redid the clone calls on the PCR reads using MiXCR. The sample has approximately 30,000 clones; roughly 3.7% are singletons. Input material: blood. The receptors originated from a male donor with papillary thyroid cancer or a benign thyroid nodule (not recorded which). Some clones in this sample may be carry-over from other donors' samples.

To note about this clone: A read error may produce the germline difference seen at one junction end. V usage is TRBV6-4 and J usage is TRBJ2-1, with 11 bases matching TRBD2. The CDR3 has 15 amino acids. Germline V gene data show CDR1 as MRHNA and CDR2 as SNTAGT. As DNA, the CDR3 is TGTGCCAGCAATGACTCGACTAGCGGGACCAAAGAGCAGTTCTTC. It codes for CASNDSTSGTKEQFF.

This clone has a handful of counts. A read error is possible here, since a much larger clone lies one base away. This chain uses TRBV5-4 with TRBJ2-5; maybe TRBD2 (6 bases). This CDR3 region has 14 residues. From germline, CDR1 is SGHNT and CDR2 YYREEE (reference sequence). Trimming cost V 4 bases and J 8 bases, with 18 bases left between them. The CDR3 DNA reads TGTGCCAGCAGCGAGGGACTCCGGTTCTATACCCAGTACTTC. Its protein is CASSEGLRFYTQYF.

This clone was counted ten times or more. The chain combines TRBV7-9 with TRBJ2-1; no clear D gene. This CDR3 region has 12 residues. Germline V gene sequence: CDR1 SEHNR, CDR2 FQNEAQ (reference sequence). The germline V and J ends were trimmed by 3 bases and 6 bases, with 6 bases remaining between them. The CDR3 DNA follows: TGTGCCAGCAGCTTGGGCAGCAATGAGCAGTTCTTC. Amino acids: CASSLGSNEQFF.

This clone has only a few counts. It may be a read error: a sequence one base away is much more abundant. The DNA is left out, because the CDR3 cannot be placed on it with certainty; the CDR3 is given as TCRdb lists it. The chain links TRBV29-1 to TRBJ2-6; the table's D call TRBD2 went unverified against the DNA. The V gene's germline CDR1 is SQVTM and CDR2 ANQGSEA. The CDR3 sequence runs 14 residues, both termini included. CDR3 sequence reads: CSVGGGAVANVPTF.

There are many counts of this clone. For the CDR3, the DNA is TGTGCCAGCAGCCAAGCTGTGTCTAGCGGGAGCCGGGGCACAGATACGCAGTATTTT. Its protein product is CASSQAVSSGSRGTDTQYF. The chain carries TRBV4-2 and TRBJ2-3, with 10 bases identical to TRBD2. The germline gives CDR1 LGHNA, CDR2 YNFKEQ. Trimming removed 1 base from V and 1 base from J; junction bases left unmatched: 11. This CDR3 has 19 residues.

This clone was picked up a small number of times. CDR3 residues: CASSSGSQPQHF. The DNA for the CDR3 is TGTGCCAGCAGCTCAGGGTCTCAGCCCCAGCATTTT. The chain employs TRBV6-2 or TRBV6-3 and TRBJ1-5; tentatively, D is TRBD1 (5 bases). V dropped 6 bases and J dropped 6 bases, with 9 bases sitting between them. This CDR3 region has 12 residues. Per germline, CDR1 MNHEY and CDR2 SVGEGT.

This clone was seen ten or more times. The chain uses TRBV5-5 and TRBJ2-2; 14 nucleotides agree with TRBD2. V lost 4 bases to trimming and J lost 4 bases; unmatched junction nucleotides: 3. The CDR3 runs 16 residues. Germline CDR1 is SGHKS and CDR2 is YYEKEE (reference sequence). DNA for the CDR3: TGTGCCAGCAGCAGACTAGCGGGAGGGTTCACCGGGGAGCTGTTTTTT. Protein sequence: CASSRLAGGFTGELFF.